The sequence of this T cell receptor beta chain was determined in a study of identical twins. CDR3 length: 13 amino acids. CDR1 and CDR2 (germline): SGDLS, YYNGEE. V lost 5 bases to trimming and J lost 7 bases, with 15 bases between them. A single count supports this clonotype. Its antigen is not identified. Overall study results and limits: Those out-of-frame alpha sequences shared by twins showed an excess of low generation probability. Excess twin sharing in beta out-of-frame sequences was weaker.

Template switching added a universal primer site, and cDNA bore unique molecular identifiers. TCRdb fed the 5' RACE reads into MiXCR, producing one record per CDR3 protein. The table has roughly 720,000 distinct CDR3 sequences, 15% to 20% seen once. The data also belong to a second study, concerning T cells expressing NK-cell markers.

This receptor was identified in a woman between 18 and 29 years old in good health. V is TRBV9 and J is TRBJ1-1, with D unresolved. Sequences were obtained from PBMCs. CDR3 coding DNA: TGTGCCAGCAGGGGCACTGGGGTGGGTGAAGCTTTCTTT. Translated: CASRGTGVGEAFF. Together with reference TRBV9 and TRBJ1-1, the CDR3 gives the full variable domain: DSGVTQTPKHLITATGQRVTLRCSPRSGDLSVYWYQQSLDQGLQFLIQYYNGEERAKGNILERFSAQQFPDLHSELNLSSLELGDSALYFCASRGTGVGEAFFGQGTRLTVV.